This T cell receptor beta chain was sequenced for a study of beta chain features in type 1 diabetes. Regarding the study as a whole: VDJ junctions in type 1 diabetes patients carried more deletions and fewer insertions.

The isolated RNA, all of it, was reverse transcribed, so expressed TCRB transcripts were what got sequenced. The data were produced by immunoSEQ multiplex PCR, yet TCRdb's version contains in-frame clones alone and is incomplete. Here the sample spans approximately 400,000 clones, more than 12% being singletons. V dropped 7 bases and J dropped 0; count of bases not matched to a gene: 8. The CDR3 has 15 amino acids. The germline gives CDR1 MDHEN, CDR2 SYDVKM. This clone was counted a few times. Its antigen is unknown. Based on CD45RO/CCR7/CD25/CD127/CD95/CD27, CD4+ regulatory, stem cell-like memory, naive and central memory cells were sorted. Purity of each sorted population was above 98%.

The rearrangement links TRBV28 to TRBJ2-7; 8 positions match TRBD2. Sequencing was done on a sample of naive CD4+ T cells from blood. This receptor was identified in a woman younger than 35 in good health. The CDR3 is CASTRTSGSSYEQYF. The CDR3 coding sequence is TGTGCCAGCACTCGGACCAGCGGGAGCTCCTACGAGCAGTACTTC.